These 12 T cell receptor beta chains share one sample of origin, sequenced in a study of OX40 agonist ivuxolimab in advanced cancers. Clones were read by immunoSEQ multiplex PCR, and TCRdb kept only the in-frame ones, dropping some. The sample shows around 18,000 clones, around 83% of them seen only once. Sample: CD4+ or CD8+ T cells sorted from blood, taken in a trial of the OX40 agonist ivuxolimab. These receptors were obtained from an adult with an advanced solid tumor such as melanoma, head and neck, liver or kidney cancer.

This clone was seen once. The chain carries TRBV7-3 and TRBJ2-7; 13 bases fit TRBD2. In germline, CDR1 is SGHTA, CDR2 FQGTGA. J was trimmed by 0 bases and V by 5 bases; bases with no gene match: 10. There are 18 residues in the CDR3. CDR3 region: CASSKSTGLAGFSYEQYF. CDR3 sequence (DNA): TGTGCCAGCAGCAAATCTACGGGACTAGCGGGATTCTCCTACGAGCAGTACTTC.

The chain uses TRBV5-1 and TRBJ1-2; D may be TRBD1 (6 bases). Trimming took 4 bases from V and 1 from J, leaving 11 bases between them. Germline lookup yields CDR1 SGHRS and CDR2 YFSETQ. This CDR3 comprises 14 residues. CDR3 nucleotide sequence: TGCGCCAGCAGCGCGACAGGTGATAACTATGGCTACACCTTC. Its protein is CASSATGDNYGYTF. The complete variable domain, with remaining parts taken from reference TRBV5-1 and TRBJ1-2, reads KAGVTQTPRYLIKTRGQQVTLSCSPISGHRSVSWYQQTPGQGLQFLFEYFSETQRNKGNFPGRFSGRQFSNSRSEMNVSTLELGDSALYLCASSATGDNYGYTFGSGTRLTVV.

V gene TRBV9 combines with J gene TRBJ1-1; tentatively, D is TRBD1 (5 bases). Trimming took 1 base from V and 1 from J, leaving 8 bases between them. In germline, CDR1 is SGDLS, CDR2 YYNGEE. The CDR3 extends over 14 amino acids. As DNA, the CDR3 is TGTGCCAGCAGCGTAAGGGGCACGAACACTGAAGCTTTCTTT. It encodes CASSVRGTNTEAFF.

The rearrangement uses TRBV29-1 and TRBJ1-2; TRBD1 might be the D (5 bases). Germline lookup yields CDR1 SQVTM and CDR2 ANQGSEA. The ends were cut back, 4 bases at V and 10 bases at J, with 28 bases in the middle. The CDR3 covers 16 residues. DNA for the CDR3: TGCAGCGTTGCACATTACCCCCGGGACGCCCTCCCAATCTACACCTTC. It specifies CSVAHYPRDALPIYTF. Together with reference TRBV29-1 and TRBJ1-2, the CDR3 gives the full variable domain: SAVISQKPSRDICQRGTSLTIQCQVDSQVTMMFWYRQQPGQSLTLIATANQGSEATYESGFVIDKFPISRPNLTFSTLTVSNMSPEDSSIYLCSVAHYPRDALPIYTFGSGTRLTVV.

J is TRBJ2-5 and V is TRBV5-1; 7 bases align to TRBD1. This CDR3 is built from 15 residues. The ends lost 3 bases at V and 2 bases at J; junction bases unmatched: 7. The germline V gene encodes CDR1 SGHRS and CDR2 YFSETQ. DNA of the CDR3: TGCGCCAGCAGCTCAAGGGGACAGAGGCAAGAGACCCAGTACTTC. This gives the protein CASSSRGQRQETQYF.

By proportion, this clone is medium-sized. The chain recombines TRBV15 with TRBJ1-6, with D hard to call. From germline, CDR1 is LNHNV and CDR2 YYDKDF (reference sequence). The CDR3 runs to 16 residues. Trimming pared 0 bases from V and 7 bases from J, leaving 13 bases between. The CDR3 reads CATSRDSGENNSPLHF. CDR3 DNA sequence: TGTGCCACCAGCAGAGATTCGGGAGAGAACAATTCACCCCTCCACTTT.

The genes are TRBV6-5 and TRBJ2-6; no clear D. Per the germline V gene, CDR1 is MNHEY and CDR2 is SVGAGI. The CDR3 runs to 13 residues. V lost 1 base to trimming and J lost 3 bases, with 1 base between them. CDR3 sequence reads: CASSYYGANVLTF. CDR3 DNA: TGTGCCAGCAGTTACTATGGGGCCAACGTCCTGACTTTC.

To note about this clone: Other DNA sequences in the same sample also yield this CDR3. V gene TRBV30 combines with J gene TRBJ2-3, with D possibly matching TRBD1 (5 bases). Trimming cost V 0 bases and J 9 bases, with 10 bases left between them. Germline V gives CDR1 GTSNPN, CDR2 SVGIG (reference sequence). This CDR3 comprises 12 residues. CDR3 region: CAWSVQGDTQYF. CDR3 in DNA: TGTGCCTGGAGTGTGCAGGGCGACACGCAGTATTTT.

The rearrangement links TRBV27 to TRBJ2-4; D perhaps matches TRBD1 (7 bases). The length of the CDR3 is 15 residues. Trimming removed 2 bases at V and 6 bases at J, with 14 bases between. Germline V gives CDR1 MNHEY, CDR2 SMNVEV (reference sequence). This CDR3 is CASSLMAGGGNIQYF. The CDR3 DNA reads TGTGCCAGCAGTTTAATGGCAGGGGGAGGAAACATTCAGTACTTC.

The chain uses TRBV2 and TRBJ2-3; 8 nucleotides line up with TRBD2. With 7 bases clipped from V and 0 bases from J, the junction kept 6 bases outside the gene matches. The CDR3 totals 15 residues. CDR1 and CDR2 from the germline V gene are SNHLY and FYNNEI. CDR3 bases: TGTGCCAGCAACCTACTAGCGGCTAGCACAGATACGCAGTATTTT. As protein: CASNLLAASTDTQYF.

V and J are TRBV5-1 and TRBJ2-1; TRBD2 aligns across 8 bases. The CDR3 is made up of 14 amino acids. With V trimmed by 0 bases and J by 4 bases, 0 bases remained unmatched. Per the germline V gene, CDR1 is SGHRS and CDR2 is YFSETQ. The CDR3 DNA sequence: TGCGCCAGCAGCTTGGGCGGGAGGTACAATGAGCAGTTCTTC. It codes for CASSLGGRYNEQFF.

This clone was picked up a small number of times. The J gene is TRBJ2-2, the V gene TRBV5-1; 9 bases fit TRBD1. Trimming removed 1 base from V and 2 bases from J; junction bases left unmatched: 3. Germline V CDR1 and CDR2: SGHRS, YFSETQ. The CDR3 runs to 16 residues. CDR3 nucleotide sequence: TGCGCCAGCAGCTTGTCGGGACAGGGAAACACCGGGGAGCTGTTTTTT. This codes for CASSLSGQGNTGELFF.